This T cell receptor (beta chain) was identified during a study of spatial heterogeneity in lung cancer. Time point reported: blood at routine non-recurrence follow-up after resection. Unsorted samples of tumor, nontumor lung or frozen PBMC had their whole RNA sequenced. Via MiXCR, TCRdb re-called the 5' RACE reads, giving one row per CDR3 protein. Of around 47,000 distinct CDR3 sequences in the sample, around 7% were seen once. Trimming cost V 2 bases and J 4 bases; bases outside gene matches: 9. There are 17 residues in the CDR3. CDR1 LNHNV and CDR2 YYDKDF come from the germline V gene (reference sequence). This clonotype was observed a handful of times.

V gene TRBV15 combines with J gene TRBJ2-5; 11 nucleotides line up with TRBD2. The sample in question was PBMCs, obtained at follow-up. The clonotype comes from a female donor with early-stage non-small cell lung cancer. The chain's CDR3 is CATSRQLGLAERETQYF. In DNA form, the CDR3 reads TGTGCCACCAGCAGACAGCTGGGACTAGCGGAACGAGAGACCCAGTACTTC.